These 15 T cell receptor beta chains came from one sample sequenced in a study of control samples from healthy donors and cancer patients. The table came from immunoSEQ multiplex PCR; TCRdb's copy has only in-frame clones and leaves some out. The sample yields roughly 130,000 clones, about 95% seen once. The sample consisted of blood. Every receptor here comes from a man aged 25-45 years in good health.

The chain uses TRBV6-2 or TRBV6-3 and TRBJ1-1; D unresolved. CDR3 length: 14 residues. Germline CDR1 and CDR2: MNHEY and SVGEGT. Trimming shortened V by 2 bases and J by 4 bases, and 11 bases separated the two germline ends. The CDR3, as DNA: TGTGCCAGCAGTTACACCCGGGTCGGCACTGAAGCTTTCTTT. This gives the protein CASSYTRVGTEAFF.

The chain is built from TRBV5-1 and TRBJ2-5; D may be TRBD1 or TRBD2 (5 bases each). The CDR3 contains 14 residues. From germline, CDR1 is SGHRS and CDR2 YFSETQ. V was trimmed by 4 bases and J by 5 bases, leaving 15 bases between them. The CDR3 protein is CASSPSGRKETQYF. The CDR3 DNA sequence: TGCGCCAGCAGCCCCTCGGGGCGAAAGGAGACCCAGTACTTC.

This chain uses TRBV6-5 with TRBJ1-2, with 9 nucleotides matching TRBD1. Trimming at V came to 7 bases and at J to 6 bases, leaving 9 bases not matched to a gene. CDR1 MNHEY and CDR2 SVGAGI come from the germline V gene. This CDR3 contains 14 residues. CDR3 residues: CASTGGTGRNGYTF. CDR3 bases: TGTGCCAGCACCGGGGGGACAGGGAGGAATGGCTACACCTTC.

CDR3 loop: CASSYSGSSYNSPLHF. In DNA, the CDR3 is TGTGCCAGCAGTTACTCCGGGAGCTCCTATAATTCACCCCTCCACTTT. The chain has TRBV6-5 and TRBJ1-6; D uncertain. Trimming pared 0 bases from V and 0 bases from J, leaving 6 bases between. The CDR3 loop spans 16 amino acids. Germline CDR1 is MNHEY and CDR2 is SVGAGI.

This chain uses TRBV11-2 with TRBJ1-1; D uncertain. The CDR3 loop spans 13 amino acids. Trimming removed 5 bases from V and 6 bases from J, with 13 bases in between. In germline, CDR1 is SGHAT, CDR2 FQNNGV. CDR3 region: CASSPHFPPEAFF. The CDR3 nucleotides are TGTGCCAGCAGCCCCCATTTTCCTCCTGAAGCTTTCTTT.

The gene calls are TRBV6-5 and TRBJ2-5, with 7 bases matching TRBD2. The CDR3 is made up of 12 amino acids. Germline CDR1 reads MNHEY; CDR2 reads SVGAGI. V lost 10 bases, J lost 7 bases, and 9 bases stayed unmatched. The CDR3 loop reads CANREVRGTQYF. The CDR3 coding sequence is TGTGCCAACCGGGAGGTGCGAGGGACCCAGTACTTC.

This clone was seen only once. This rearrangement joins TRBV10-3 to TRBJ1-2; 10 bases are shared with TRBD1. The CDR3 length is 15 residues. The J segment lost 2 bases and the V segment lost 0 bases, leaving 0 bases of the junction unmatched. Germline CDR1 reads ENHRY; CDR2 reads SYGVKD. CDR3 region: CAISESTGGNYGYTF. The CDR3 coding sequence is TGTGCCATCAGTGAGTCGACAGGGGGCAACTATGGCTACACCTTC.

V and J are TRBV7-2 and TRBJ2-1, with 10 bases that match TRBD2. V was clipped by 5 bases and J by 0 bases; unmatched bases: 13. Germline CDR1 and CDR2: SGHTA and FQGNSA. The CDR3 has 19 amino acids. The CDR3 bases are TGTGCCAGCAGCCGCCCGCTAGCGGGGGCTCAAAGCTCCTACAATGAGCAGTTCTTC. Translating gives CASSRPLAGAQSSYNEQFF.

The chain couples TRBV20-1 to TRBJ1-2; D gene unclear. CDR1 and CDR2 from the germline V gene are DFQATT and SNEGSKA (reference sequence). There are 11 residues in the CDR3. Trimming left V 8 bases short and J 6 bases short, with 13 bases between. Here the CDR3 DNA reads TGCAGTTTGGTGGACGGGGATGGCTACACCTTC. This sequence encodes CSLVDGDGYTF.

J is TRBJ1-5 and V is TRBV2; possible D gene TRBD1, 6 bases. The CDR3 is 16 amino acids. V dropped 5 bases and J dropped 7 bases, with 21 bases sitting between them. Germline CDR1 is SNHLY and CDR2 is FYNNEI. The CDR3 sequence: CASSPTFGGRGQPQHF. CDR3 sequence (DNA): TGTGCCAGCAGTCCTACCTTTGGGGGGCGCGGGCAGCCCCAGCATTTT. Supplemented by reference TRBV2 and TRBJ1-5, the full variable domain reads EPEVTQTPSHQVTQMGQEVILRCVPISNHLYFYWYRQILGQKVEFLVSFYNNEISEKSEIFDDQFSVERPDGSNFTLKIRSTKLEDSAMYFCASSPTFGGRGQPQHFGDGTRLSIL.

The chain is built from TRBV27 and TRBJ2-1; no reliable D call. The germline V and J ends were trimmed by 3 bases and 0 bases, with 9 bases remaining between them. The CDR3 totals 15 residues. Germline lookup yields CDR1 MNHEY and CDR2 SMNVEV (reference sequence). The CDR3 loop is CASSFRRSSYNEQFF. CDR3 in DNA: TGTGCCAGCAGTTTTCGTAGAAGCTCCTACAATGAGCAGTTCTTC.

V and J are TRBV5-1 and TRBJ1-5; D gene unclear. The length of the CDR3 is 15 residues. Between the trimmed V and J ends, which lost 2 bases and 1 base, there was a span of 10 bases. The V gene's germline CDR1 is SGHRS and CDR2 YFSETQ. CDR3 region: CASSFGVGSNQPQHF. The CDR3, as DNA: TGCGCCAGCAGCTTTGGGGTGGGGAGCAATCAGCCCCAGCATTTT.

V usage is TRBV4-1 and J usage is TRBJ2-5, with a weak D call TRBD1 (5 bases). Per the germline V gene, CDR1 is MGHRA and CDR2 is YSYEKL. The CDR3 contains 12 residues. Trimming cost V 5 bases and J 1 base, with 5 bases left between them. The CDR3 here is CASSGAQETQYF. For the CDR3, the DNA is TGCGCCAGCAGCGGGGCCCAAGAGACCCAGTACTTC.

The rearrangement joins TRBV12-3 or TRBV12-4 to TRBJ2-2; the D gene is possibly TRBD1 (5 bases). Trimming took 4 bases from V and 8 from J, leaving 8 bases between them. The length of the CDR3 is 12 residues. The CDR3 spells CASSSRQGELFF. The CDR3, as DNA: TGTGCCAGCAGTTCCAGACAGGGGGAGCTGTTTTTT.

The chain has TRBV19 and TRBJ1-4; D might be TRBD1 (5 bases). The CDR3 totals 14 residues. V was pared by 3 bases and J by 8 bases, with 13 bases between. CDR1 and CDR2 from the germline V gene are LNHDA and SQIVND (reference sequence). The CDR3 loop reads CASSIGRQSEKLFF. DNA of the CDR3: TGTGCCAGTAGTATCGGTCGACAGAGCGAAAAACTGTTTTTT.